The subject of this entry is one T cell receptor (beta chain). Its antigen remains unknown. For TCR, cDNA came from 5'RACE template switching, which added a universal primer site and UMIs. TCRdb ran MiXCR on the 5' RACE reads and lists one entry per CDR3 protein. Of roughly 350,000 distinct CDR3 sequences listed, over 4% are singletons. Trimming removed 3 bases from V and 4 bases from J, with 8 bases in between. This CDR3 is 14 amino acids long. The germline gives CDR1 KGHDR, CDR2 SFDVKD. The data stem from a study of T cells after yellow fever vaccination. Study-level findings and limits: Reappearance after the booster was seen for most primary-vaccination clones, at 95% to 97% CD4 and roughly 90% CD8.

V and J are TRBV24-1 and TRBJ2-2; D gene uncertain. The receptor was isolated from a man between 18 and 29 years old who received the YFV17D yellow fever vaccine. The sample in question was PBMCs, obtained 5 days after the yellow fever booster vaccination. CDR3 DNA: TGTGCCACCAGTGATCATTGGTCCACCGGGGAGCTGTTTTTT. It codes for CATSDHWSTGELFF.